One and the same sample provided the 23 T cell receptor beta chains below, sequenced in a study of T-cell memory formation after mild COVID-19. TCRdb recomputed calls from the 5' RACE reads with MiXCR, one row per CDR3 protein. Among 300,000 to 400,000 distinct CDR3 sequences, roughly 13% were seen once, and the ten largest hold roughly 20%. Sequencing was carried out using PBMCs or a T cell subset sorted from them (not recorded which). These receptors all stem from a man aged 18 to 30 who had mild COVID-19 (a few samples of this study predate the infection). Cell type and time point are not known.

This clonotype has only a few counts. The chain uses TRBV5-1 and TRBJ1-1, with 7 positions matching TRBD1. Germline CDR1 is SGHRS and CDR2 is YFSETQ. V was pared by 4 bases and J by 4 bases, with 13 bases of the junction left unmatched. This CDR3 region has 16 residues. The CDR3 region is CASSPRGWGRGTEAFF. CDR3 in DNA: TGCGCCAGCAGCCCCAGGGGGTGGGGGCGCGGCACTGAAGCTTTCTTT.

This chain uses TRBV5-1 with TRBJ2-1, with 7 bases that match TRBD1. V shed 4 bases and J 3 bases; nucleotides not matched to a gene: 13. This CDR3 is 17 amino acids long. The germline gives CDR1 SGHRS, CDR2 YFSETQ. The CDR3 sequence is CASSKDPGRGFYNEQFF. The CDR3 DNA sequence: TGCGCCAGCAGCAAGGACCCCGGCAGGGGGTTCTACAATGAGCAGTTCTTC.

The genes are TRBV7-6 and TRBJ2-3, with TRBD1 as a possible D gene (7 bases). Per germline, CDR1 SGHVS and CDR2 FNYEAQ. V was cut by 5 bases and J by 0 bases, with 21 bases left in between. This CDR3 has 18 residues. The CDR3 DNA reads TGTGCCAGCAGCAGTAGGGGGCAGGGAGGTTTCAGCACAGATACGCAGTATTTT. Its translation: CASSSRGQGGFSTDTQYF. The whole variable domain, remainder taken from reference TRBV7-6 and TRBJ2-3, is GAGVSQSPRYKVTKRGQDVALRCDPISGHVSLYWYRQALGQGPEFLTYFNYEAQQDKSGLPNDRFSAERPEGSISTLTIQRTEQRDSAMYRCASSSRGQGGFSTDTQYFGPGTRLTVL.

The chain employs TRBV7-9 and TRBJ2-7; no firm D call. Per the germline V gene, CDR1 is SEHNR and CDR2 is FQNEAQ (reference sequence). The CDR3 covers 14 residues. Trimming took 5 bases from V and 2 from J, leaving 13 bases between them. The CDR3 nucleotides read TGTGCCAGCAGCGCCCTAGGAGACCCCTACGAGCAGTACTTC. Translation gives CASSALGDPYEQYF.

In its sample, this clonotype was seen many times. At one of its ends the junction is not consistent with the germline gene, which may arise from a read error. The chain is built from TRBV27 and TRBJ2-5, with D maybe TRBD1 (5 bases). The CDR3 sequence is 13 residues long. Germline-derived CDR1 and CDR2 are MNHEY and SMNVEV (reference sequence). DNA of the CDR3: TGTGCCAGCAGCCCGACGATAGGGGTCCTTCGTTATTTC. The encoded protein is CASSPTIGVLRYF.

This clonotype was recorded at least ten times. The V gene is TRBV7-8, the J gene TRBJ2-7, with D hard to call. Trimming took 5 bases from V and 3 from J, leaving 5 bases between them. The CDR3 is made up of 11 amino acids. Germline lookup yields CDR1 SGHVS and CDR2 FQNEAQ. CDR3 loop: CASSPYYEQYF. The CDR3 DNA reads TGTGCCAGCAGCCCCTACTACGAGCAGTACTTC.

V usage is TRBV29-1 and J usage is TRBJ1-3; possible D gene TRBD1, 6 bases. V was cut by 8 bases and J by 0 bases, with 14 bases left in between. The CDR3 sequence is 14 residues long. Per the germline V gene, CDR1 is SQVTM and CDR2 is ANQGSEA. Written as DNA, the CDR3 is TGCAGCTCCTACGGGGGGCCCTCTGGAAACACCATATATTTT. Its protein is CSSYGGPSGNTIYF. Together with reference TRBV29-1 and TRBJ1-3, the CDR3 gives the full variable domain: SAVISQKPSRDICQRGTSLTIQCQVDSQVTMMFWYRQQPGQSLTLIATANQGSEATYESGFVIDKFPISRPNLTFSTLTVSNMSPEDSSIYLCSSYGGPSGNTIYFGEGSWLTVV.

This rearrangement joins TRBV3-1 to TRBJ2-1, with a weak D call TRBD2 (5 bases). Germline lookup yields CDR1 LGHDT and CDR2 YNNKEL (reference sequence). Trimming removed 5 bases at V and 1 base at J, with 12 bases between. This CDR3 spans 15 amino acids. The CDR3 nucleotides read TGTGCCAGCAGCTCGAGCGGATTGTCCTACAATGAGCAGTTCTTC. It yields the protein CASSSSGLSYNEQFF.

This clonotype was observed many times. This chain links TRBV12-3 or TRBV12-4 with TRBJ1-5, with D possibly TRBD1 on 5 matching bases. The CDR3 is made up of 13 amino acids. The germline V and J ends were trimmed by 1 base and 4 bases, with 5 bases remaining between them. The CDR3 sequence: CASSLDRNQPQHF. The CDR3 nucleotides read TGTGCCAGCAGTTTAGACAGGAATCAGCCCCAGCATTTT.

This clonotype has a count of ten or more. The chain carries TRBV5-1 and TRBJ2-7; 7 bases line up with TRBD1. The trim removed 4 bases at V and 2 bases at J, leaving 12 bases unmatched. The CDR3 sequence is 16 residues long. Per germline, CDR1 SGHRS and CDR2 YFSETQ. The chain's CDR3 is CASSHDSTGYAYEQYF. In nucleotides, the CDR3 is TGCGCCAGCAGCCACGATTCGACAGGGTATGCCTACGAGCAGTACTTC.

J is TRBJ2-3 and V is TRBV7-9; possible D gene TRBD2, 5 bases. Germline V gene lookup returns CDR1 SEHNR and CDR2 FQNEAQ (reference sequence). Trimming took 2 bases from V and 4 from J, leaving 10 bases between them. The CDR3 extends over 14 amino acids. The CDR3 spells CASSLRLASDTQYF. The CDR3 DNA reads TGTGCCAGCAGCTTAAGGCTAGCTTCAGATACGCAGTATTTT.

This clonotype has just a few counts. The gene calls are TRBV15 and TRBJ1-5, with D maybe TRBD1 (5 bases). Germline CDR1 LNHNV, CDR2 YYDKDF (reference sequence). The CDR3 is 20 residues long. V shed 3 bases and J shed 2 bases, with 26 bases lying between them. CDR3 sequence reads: CATSSPRFFGDSIGNQPQHF. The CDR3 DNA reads TGTGCCACCAGCAGTCCCCGTTTCTTCGGGGACTCCATAGGCAATCAGCCCCAGCATTTT.

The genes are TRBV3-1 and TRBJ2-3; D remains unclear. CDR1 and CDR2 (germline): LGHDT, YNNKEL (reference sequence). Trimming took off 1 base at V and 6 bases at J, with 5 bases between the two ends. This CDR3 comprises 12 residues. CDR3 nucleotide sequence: TGTGCCAGCAGCCAAGGATCGGATACGCAGTATTTT. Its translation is CASSQGSDTQYF.

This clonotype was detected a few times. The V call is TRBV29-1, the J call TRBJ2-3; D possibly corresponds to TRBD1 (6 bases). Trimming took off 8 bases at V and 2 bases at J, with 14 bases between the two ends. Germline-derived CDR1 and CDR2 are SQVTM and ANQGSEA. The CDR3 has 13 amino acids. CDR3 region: CSTARGTTDTQYF. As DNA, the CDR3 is TGCAGCACCGCTAGGGGGACCACAGATACGCAGTATTTT.

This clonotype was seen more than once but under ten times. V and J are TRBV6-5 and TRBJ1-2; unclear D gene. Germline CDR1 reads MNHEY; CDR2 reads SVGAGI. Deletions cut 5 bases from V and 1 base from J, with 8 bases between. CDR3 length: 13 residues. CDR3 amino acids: CASSKQNNYGYTF. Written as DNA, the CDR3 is TGTGCCAGCAGTAAACAGAATAACTATGGCTACACCTTC.

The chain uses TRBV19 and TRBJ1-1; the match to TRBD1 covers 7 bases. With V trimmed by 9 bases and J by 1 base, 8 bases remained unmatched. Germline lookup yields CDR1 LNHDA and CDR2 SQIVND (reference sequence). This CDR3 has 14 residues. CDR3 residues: CASTPGQKNTEAFF. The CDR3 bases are TGTGCCAGCACGCCGGGACAGAAGAACACTGAAGCTTTCTTT.

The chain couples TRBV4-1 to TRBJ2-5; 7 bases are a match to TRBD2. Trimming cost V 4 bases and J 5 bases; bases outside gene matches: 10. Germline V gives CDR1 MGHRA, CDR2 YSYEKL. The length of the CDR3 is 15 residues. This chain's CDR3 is CASSPAGDPRETQYF. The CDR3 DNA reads TGCGCCAGCAGCCCCGCGGGGGATCCCAGGGAGACCCAGTACTTC.

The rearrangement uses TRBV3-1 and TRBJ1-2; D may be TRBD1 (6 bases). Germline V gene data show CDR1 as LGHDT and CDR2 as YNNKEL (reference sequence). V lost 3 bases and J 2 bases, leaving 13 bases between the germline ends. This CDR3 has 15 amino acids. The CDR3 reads CASSQTGTSNYGYTF. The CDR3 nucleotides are TGTGCCAGCAGCCAGACCGGGACATCGAACTATGGCTACACCTTC.

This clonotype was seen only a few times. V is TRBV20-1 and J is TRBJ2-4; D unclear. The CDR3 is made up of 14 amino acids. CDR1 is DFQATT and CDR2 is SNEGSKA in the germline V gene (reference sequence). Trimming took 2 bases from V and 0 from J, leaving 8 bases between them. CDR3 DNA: TGCAGTGCTAGAACGGCAGTAGCCAAAAACATTCAGTACTTC. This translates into CSARTAVAKNIQYF.

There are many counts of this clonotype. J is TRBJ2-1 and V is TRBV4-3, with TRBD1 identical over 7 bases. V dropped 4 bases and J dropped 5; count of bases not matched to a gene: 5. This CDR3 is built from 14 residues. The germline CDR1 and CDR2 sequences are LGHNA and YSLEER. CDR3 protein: CASSRRDSNNEQFF. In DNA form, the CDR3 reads TGCGCCAGCAGCCGCCGGGACAGTAACAATGAGCAGTTCTTC.

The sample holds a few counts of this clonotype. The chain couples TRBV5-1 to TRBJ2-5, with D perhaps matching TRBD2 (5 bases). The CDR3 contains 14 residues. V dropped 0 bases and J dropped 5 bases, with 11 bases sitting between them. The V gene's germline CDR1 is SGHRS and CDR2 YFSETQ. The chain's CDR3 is CASSLAGAAETQYF. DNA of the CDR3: TGCGCCAGCAGCTTGGCCGGAGCGGCGGAGACCCAGTACTTC.

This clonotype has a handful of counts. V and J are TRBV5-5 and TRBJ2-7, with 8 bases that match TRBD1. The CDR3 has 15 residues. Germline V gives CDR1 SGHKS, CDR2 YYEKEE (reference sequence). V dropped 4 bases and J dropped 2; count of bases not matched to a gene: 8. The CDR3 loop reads CASSLGQETTYEQYV. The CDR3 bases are TGTGCCAGCAGCCTGGGACAGGAGACGACCTACGAGCAGTACGTC.

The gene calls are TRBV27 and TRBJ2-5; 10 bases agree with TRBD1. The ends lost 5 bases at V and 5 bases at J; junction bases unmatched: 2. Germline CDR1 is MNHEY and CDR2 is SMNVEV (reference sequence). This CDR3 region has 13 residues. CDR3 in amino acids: CASSMDRGETQYF. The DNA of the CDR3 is TGTGCCAGCAGTATGGACAGGGGGGAGACCCAGTACTTC.